This T cell receptor beta chain was retrieved from a study of response to subunit inactivated influenza vaccine. TCRdb called the RT-PCR reads again in MiXCR, with one record for every CDR3 protein. This table has roughly 500,000 distinct CDR3 sequences, approximately 15% appearing once. The table lists this clonotype with a few counts. Its specificity is unknown. V shed 6 bases and J shed 3 bases, with 6 bases lying between them. Germline CDR1 reads MNHEY; CDR2 reads SVGEGT. The CDR3 sequence is 11 residues long. Study findings and constraints: It was suggested by the authors that few new T cells are recruited by each seasonal influenza vaccination.

The input for sequencing was CD4+ T cells sorted from PBMCs, taken less than 30 months after vaccination. This TCR was recovered from a man aged 45 to 70 who received an inactivated influenza vaccine. V is TRBV6-2 or TRBV6-3 and J is TRBJ2-7; D gene uncertain. The CDR3 spells CASRTLYEQYF. The DNA of the CDR3 is TGTGCCAGCAGGACTCTCTACGAGCAGTACTTC.